The 28 T cell receptor beta chains listed next were all sequenced from one sample in a study of blood T cell repertoires in COVID-19. Generated by immunoSEQ multiplex PCR, the TCRdb table keeps only in-frame clones and is missing some. Found here are 77,000 or so clones, roughly 80% of them singletons; the top ten hold approximately 6%. Sequenced: peripheral blood. Source of these receptors: a woman aged 55-75 years with acute or convalescent COVID-19.

The chain recombines TRBV10-3 with TRBJ1-5; TRBD1 is a possible D gene (5 bases). This CDR3 is 13 amino acids long. Germline V gene sequence: CDR1 ENHRY, CDR2 SYGVKD. V was shortened by 4 bases and J by 6 bases, with 10 bases between the two germline ends. The CDR3 loop reads CAISVEGTQPQHF. CDR3 sequence (DNA): TGTGCCATCAGTGTGGAGGGGACTCAGCCCCAGCATTTT.

This clone was detected once. The gene calls are TRBV5-1 and TRBJ1-3, with 7 bases lining up with TRBD1. The length of the CDR3 is 15 residues. Per germline, CDR1 SGHRS and CDR2 YFSETQ. The V segment lost 4 bases and the J segment 4 bases; nucleotides outside the gene matches: 8. For the CDR3, the DNA is TGCGCCAGCAGCGCCGCAGGGGGTCGCGGAAACACCATATATTTT. Translation gives CASSAAGGRGNTIYF.

The chain joins TRBV9 to TRBJ2-1, with a possible D match to TRBD2 (6 bases). Germline V CDR1 and CDR2: SGDLS, YYNGEE. Trimming pared 0 bases from V and 0 bases from J, leaving 7 bases between. The CDR3 covers 15 residues. CDR3 sequence: CASSVGRGSYNEQFF. The CDR3 nucleotides are TGTGCCAGCAGCGTAGGGAGGGGCTCCTACAATGAGCAGTTCTTC.

The gene calls are TRBV6-5 and TRBJ1-1, with a weak D call TRBD1 (5 bases). The CDR3 consists of 13 residues. The germline CDR1 and CDR2 sequences are MNHEY and SVGAGI. The V gene lost 7 bases and the J gene lost 5 bases, with 14 bases spanning the gap. The CDR3: CASTVGGWTEAFF. Written as DNA, the CDR3 is TGTGCCAGCACCGTCGGGGGATGGACTGAAGCTTTCTTT.

The chain combines TRBV18 with TRBJ2-1; 8 bases map to TRBD1. The length of the CDR3 is 16 residues. In germline, CDR1 is KGHSH, CDR2 LQKENI. V shed 3 bases and J 3 bases; nucleotides not matched to a gene: 7. The CDR3 is CASSPLSGTGYNEQFF. In DNA, the CDR3 is TGTGCCAGCTCACCCCTTTCCGGGACAGGCTACAATGAGCAGTTCTTC.

This clone was observed a single time. V gene TRBV5-8 combines with J gene TRBJ1-1; TRBD1 might be the D (6 bases). The ends were cut back, 2 bases at V and 4 bases at J, with 12 bases in the middle. Germline V gene data show CDR1 as SGHTS and CDR2 as YDEGEE. The CDR3 covers 14 residues. CDR3: CASSLGGAFTEAFF. The CDR3 coding sequence is TGTGCCAGCAGCTTAGGGGGGGCGTTCACTGAAGCTTTCTTT.

The V and J genes are TRBV11-2 and TRBJ1-1; no firm D call. V lost 0 bases, J lost 0 bases, and 8 bases lay in between. Germline V gene data show CDR1 as SGHAT and CDR2 as FQNNGV. The CDR3 has 15 residues. The CDR3 loop reads CASSLDRVMNTEAFF. DNA for the CDR3: TGTGCCAGCAGCTTAGATCGAGTAATGAACACTGAAGCTTTCTTT.

This chain links TRBV6-2 or TRBV6-3 with TRBJ1-2; TRBD1 matches at 9 bases. The CDR3 has 16 amino acids. Per germline, CDR1 MNHEY and CDR2 SVGEGT. V lost 2 bases and J lost 1; bases outside the gene matches: 5. The CDR3: CASSYIGTGINYGYTF. CDR3 coding DNA: TGTGCCAGCAGTTACATAGGGACAGGGATTAACTATGGCTACACCTTC.

The rearrangement links TRBV11-2 to TRBJ2-2; 15 nucleotides line up with TRBD2. The CDR3 is 19 residues long. V was pared by 1 base and J by 2 bases, with 5 bases of the junction left unmatched. Per germline, CDR1 SGHAT and CDR2 FQNNGV. This CDR3 is CASSLGGLAGGPNTGELFF. CDR3 DNA: TGTGCCAGCAGCTTAGGAGGACTAGCGGGGGGGCCTAACACCGGGGAGCTGTTTTTT.

V and J are TRBV5-1 and TRBJ1-2, with a weak D call TRBD1 (6 bases). CDR3 length: 13 amino acids. Deletions cut 7 bases from V and 10 bases from J, with 20 bases between. Germline V lookup: CDR1 SGHRS, CDR2 YFSETQ. CDR3 in amino acids: CASGPDSSIDYTF. CDR3 nucleotide sequence: TGCGCCAGCGGCCCGGACAGCTCTATTGACTACACCTTC.

The J gene is TRBJ2-1, the V gene TRBV7-2; 14 bases match TRBD2. The germline V gene encodes CDR1 SGHTA and CDR2 FQGNSA. The J segment lost 3 bases and the V segment lost 5 bases, leaving 6 bases of the junction unmatched. This CDR3 contains 17 residues. In DNA form, the CDR3 reads TGTGCCAGCAGCCTCAGACTAGCGGGGGGGCTCTACAATGAGCAGTTCTTC. Amino acid sequence: CASSLRLAGGLYNEQFF.

The rearrangement joins TRBV10-2 to TRBJ1-1; D perhaps matches TRBD1 (5 bases). With 3 bases removed from V and 3 bases from J, the gap between germline ends came to 8 bases. Germline V gives CDR1 WSHSY, CDR2 SAAADI. The CDR3 is 13 residues long. CDR3 in DNA: TGCGCCAGCAGTGAATGGGGGGACACTGAAGCTTTCTTT. Its translation: CASSEWGDTEAFF.

The chain carries TRBV24-1 and TRBJ2-1; perhaps TRBD1 as D (6 bases). Deletions cut 3 bases from V and 6 bases from J, with 17 bases between. Germline-derived CDR1 and CDR2 are KGHDR and SFDVKD. The CDR3 contains 16 residues. The CDR3 DNA follows: TGTGCCACCAGTGATCCTGCCCCGGGACACTTCAATGAGCAGTTCTTC. Its translation is CATSDPAPGHFNEQFF.

The rearrangement uses TRBV11-2 and TRBJ1-2, with D possibly being TRBD1 (6 bases). Between the trimmed V and J ends, which lost 8 bases and 7 bases, there was a span of 14 bases. The CDR3 is 12 amino acids. The germline gives CDR1 SGHAT, CDR2 FQNNGV. CDR3 in amino acids: CASSNRDVGYTF. CDR3 DNA: TGTGCCAGCTCTAACAGGGACGTTGGCTACACCTTC.

The CDR3 here is CASSDFAGVGYTF. CDR3 sequence (DNA): TGTGCCAGCAGTGATTTCGCGGGGGTGGGCTACACCTTC. The chain links TRBV9 to TRBJ1-2, with D possibly TRBD1 on 5 matching bases. Germline V gene data show CDR1 as SGDLS and CDR2 as YYNGEE. V shed 5 bases and J shed 8 bases, with 16 bases lying between them. This CDR3 has 13 amino acids.

Note on this clone: This sample also contains other DNA sequences that code for the same CDR3. V usage is TRBV7-9 and J usage is TRBJ1-1; D ambiguous. The germline V gene has CDR1 SEHNR and CDR2 FQNEAQ (reference sequence). The CDR3 contains 14 residues. V was trimmed by 1 base and J by 0 bases, leaving 6 bases between them. The DNA for the CDR3 is TGTGCCAGCAGCTTAGGGCGGTTGAACACTGAAGCTTTCTTT. Translating it yields CASSLGRLNTEAFF. Using reference TRBV7-9 and TRBJ1-1 for the parts outside the CDR3, the full variable domain is DTGVSQNPRHKITKRGQNVTFRCDPISEHNRLYWYRQTLGQGPEFLTYFQNEAQLEKSRLLSDRFSAERPKGSFSTLEIQRTEQGDSAMYLCASSLGRLNTEAFFGQGTRLTVV.

This sequence joins TRBV24-1 and TRBJ2-1; 16 bases are shared with TRBD2. CDR1 and CDR2 from the germline V gene are KGHDR and SFDVKD. This CDR3 contains 15 residues. Trimming at V came to 4 bases and at J to 12 bases, leaving 5 bases not matched to a gene. DNA of the CDR3: TGTGCCACCAGTGACCCCGGGACTAGCGGGGGGGGGCAGTTCTTC. Protein product: CATSDPGTSGGGQFF.

The chain joins TRBV5-5 to TRBJ1-6, with TRBD1 identical over 7 bases. V shed 7 bases, J shed 5 bases, and the junction held 6 bases outside the gene matches. Looked up from germline, CDR1 is SGHKS and CDR2 is YYEKEE (reference sequence). The CDR3 consists of 14 residues. The CDR3 DNA reads TGTGCCAGCTTTGACAGGGTAAATAATTCACCCCTCCACTTT. This translates into CASFDRVNNSPLHF.

The chain recombines TRBV9 with TRBJ1-2, with D unclear. Trimming shortened V by 0 bases and J by 4 bases, and 10 bases separated the two germline ends. The germline CDR1 and CDR2 sequences are SGDLS and YYNGEE. The CDR3 extends over 14 amino acids. CDR3: CASSVGEGTYGYTF. The DNA for the CDR3 is TGTGCCAGCAGCGTAGGGGAGGGTACCTATGGCTACACCTTC.

The rearrangement links TRBV3-1 (or the pseudogene TRBV3-2) to TRBJ1-1; 9 bases are a match to TRBD1. The V gene's germline CDR1 is LGHDT and CDR2 YNNKEL (reference sequence). V trimming: 2 bases; J trimming: 11 bases; junction bases outside the gene matches: 6. The CDR3 loop spans 13 amino acids. The CDR3 nucleotides are TGTGCCAGCAGCCAAACCGGGACAGGGTCGGCTTTCTTT. Translating it yields CASSQTGTGSAFF.

V gene TRBV3-1 (or the pseudogene TRBV3-2) combines with J gene TRBJ2-2, with 11 bases that match TRBD2. CDR1 and CDR2 (germline): LGHDT, YNNKEL (reference sequence). The CDR3 extends over 17 amino acids. The V segment lost 2 bases and the J segment 2 bases; nucleotides outside the gene matches: 4. The CDR3 reads CASSQLSGGANTGELFF. As DNA, the CDR3 is TGTGCCAGCAGCCAACTTAGCGGGGGGGCTAACACCGGGGAGCTGTTTTTT.

This clone has only a few counts. The chain links TRBV7-9 to TRBJ1-2; D is uncertain. Trimming pared 0 bases from V and 7 bases from J, leaving 12 bases between. The length of the CDR3 is 14 residues. The germline gives CDR1 SEHNR, CDR2 FQNEAQ (reference sequence). DNA for the CDR3: TGTGCCAGCAGCTTAGCGACGCCTGGGAGTGGCTACACCTTC. This codes for CASSLATPGSGYTF.

The chain is built from TRBV11-2 and TRBJ1-5, with D tentatively TRBD1 (5 bases). The germline CDR1 and CDR2 sequences are SGHAT and FQNNGV. V lost 3 bases and J 6 bases, leaving 6 bases between the germline ends. The CDR3 contains 12 residues. CDR3 loop: CASSFRVQPQHF. The CDR3 DNA is TGTGCCAGCAGCTTCAGGGTTCAGCCCCAGCATTTT. Using reference TRBV11-2 and TRBJ1-5 for the parts outside the CDR3, the full variable domain is EAGVAQSPRYKIIEKRQSVAFWCNPISGHATLYWYQQILGQGPKLLIQFQNNGVVDDSQLPKDRFSAERLKGVDSTLKIQPAKLEDSAVYLCASSFRVQPQHFGDGTRLSIL.

This chain connects TRBV6-5 to TRBJ1-5; D gene unclear. Germline values: CDR1 MNHEY, CDR2 SVGAGI. The CDR3 extends over 14 amino acids. Deletions cut 6 bases from V and 1 base from J, with 10 bases between. For the CDR3, the DNA is TGTGCCAGCAGAGAGACTCTAAGCAATCAGCCCCAGCATTTT. It is translated as CASRETLSNQPQHF.

This clone was found a few times. This chain uses TRBV3-1 (or the pseudogene TRBV3-2) with TRBJ1-5; 7 bases are a match to TRBD1. Germline values: CDR1 LGHDT, CDR2 YNNKEL (reference sequence). The CDR3 contains 14 residues. V shed 1 base, J shed 7 bases, and the junction held 4 bases outside the gene matches. Here the CDR3 DNA reads TGTGCCAGCAGCCAAGCAGGGGGAGGCCAGCCCCAGCATTTT. Translated, it gives CASSQAGGGQPQHF.

The V and J genes are TRBV5-1 and TRBJ2-7, with a tentative D call TRBD2 (5 bases). The V end was cut by 2 bases, the J end by 2 bases, with 8 bases between. There are 13 residues in the CDR3. Germline-derived CDR1 and CDR2 are SGHRS and YFSETQ. CDR3: CASSLDGTYEQYF. CDR3 sequence (DNA): TGCGCCAGCAGCTTAGACGGGACCTACGAGCAGTACTTC.

The chain carries TRBV3-1 (or the pseudogene TRBV3-2) and TRBJ2-7; 9 nucleotides line up with TRBD1. The germline V gene has CDR1 LGHDT and CDR2 YNNKEL (reference sequence). The CDR3 has 14 amino acids. J gave up 1 base and V 4 bases, and 2 bases lay outside the gene matches. Here the CDR3 reads CASSRDRVSYEQYF. In nucleotides, the CDR3 is TGTGCCAGCAGCCGGGACAGGGTATCCTACGAGCAGTACTTC.

Note on this clone: Other nucleotide sequences from this sample produce the same CDR3. This sequence joins TRBV12-3 or TRBV12-4 and TRBJ1-1, with a possible D match to TRBD1 (5 bases). The CDR3 runs 12 residues. Deletions cut 4 bases from V and 10 bases from J, with 13 bases between. CDR3 in amino acids: CASSSPGGRAFF. CDR3 nucleotides: TGTGCCAGCAGTTCCCCCGGGGGGAGAGCTTTCTTT.